Given below is one T cell receptor beta chain in context. Original processing notes: Estimates of nucleated cell counts were drawn from the amplification of reference gene primers. TCRdb's copy holds only in-frame clones and misses some; the assay was immunoSEQ multiplex PCR. The DNA gave D and trimming, while V, J and clone size come from that table. The sample includes about 280,000 clones, roughly nine tenths of them seen just once. This CDR3 comprises 16 residues. V was clipped by 6 bases and J by 2 bases; unmatched bases: 11. CDR1 and CDR2 (germline): MDHEN, SYDVKM. The data were taken from a study of blood T cell repertoires in COVID-19. On the study more broadly: In each case, the material was cDNA or gDNA derived from T cells, B-cell-depleted T cells, or PBMCs.

The chain carries TRBV28 and TRBJ1-2; 8 nucleotides agree with TRBD1. Material for sequencing was PBMCs or T cells enriched from blood (not recorded which). The source is a woman aged 55-70 years who had recovered from COVID-19. This CDR3 is CASSSSWQGANYGYTF. In DNA, the CDR3 is TGTGCCAGCAGCTCTAGCTGGCAGGGGGCCAACTATGGCTACACCTTC.